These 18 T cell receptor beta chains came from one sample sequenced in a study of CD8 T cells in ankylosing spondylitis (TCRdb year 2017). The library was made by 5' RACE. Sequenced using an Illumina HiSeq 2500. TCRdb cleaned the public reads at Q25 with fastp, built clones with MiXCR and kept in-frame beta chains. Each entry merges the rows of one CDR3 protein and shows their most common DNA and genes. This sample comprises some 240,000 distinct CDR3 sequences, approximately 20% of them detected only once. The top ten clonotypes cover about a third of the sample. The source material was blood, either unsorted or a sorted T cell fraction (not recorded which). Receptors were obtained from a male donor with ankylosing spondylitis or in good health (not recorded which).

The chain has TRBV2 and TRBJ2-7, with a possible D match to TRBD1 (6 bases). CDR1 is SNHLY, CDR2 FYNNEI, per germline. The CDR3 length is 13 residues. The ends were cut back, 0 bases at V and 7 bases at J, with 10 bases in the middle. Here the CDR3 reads CASSEAPGAEQYF. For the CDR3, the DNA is TGTGCCAGCAGTGAAGCGCCAGGGGCAGAGCAGTACTTC.

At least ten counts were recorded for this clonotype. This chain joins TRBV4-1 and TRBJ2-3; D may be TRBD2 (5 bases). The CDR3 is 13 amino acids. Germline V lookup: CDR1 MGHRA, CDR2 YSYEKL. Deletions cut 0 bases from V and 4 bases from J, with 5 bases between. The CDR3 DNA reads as TGCGCCAGCAGCCAAGAGGAGGCAGATACGCAGTATTTT. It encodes CASSQEEADTQYF.

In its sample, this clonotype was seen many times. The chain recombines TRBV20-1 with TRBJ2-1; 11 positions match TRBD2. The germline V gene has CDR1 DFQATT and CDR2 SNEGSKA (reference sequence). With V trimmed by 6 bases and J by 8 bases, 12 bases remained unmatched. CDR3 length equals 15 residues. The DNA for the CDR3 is TGCAGTGCAAGATTAGCGGGAGGGCCTCTCTATGAGCAGTTCTTC. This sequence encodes CSARLAGGPLYEQFF.

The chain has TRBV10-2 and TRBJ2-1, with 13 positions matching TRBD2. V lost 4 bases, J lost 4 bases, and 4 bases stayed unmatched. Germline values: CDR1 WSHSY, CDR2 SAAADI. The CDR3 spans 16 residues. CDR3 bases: TGCGCCAGCAGTGTACTAGCGGGAGGGTCATACAATGAGCAGTTCTTC. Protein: CASSVLAGGSYNEQFF.

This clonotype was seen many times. CDR3 bases: TGCAGCGCGCTAGCGCCCAGCTCCTACAATGAGCAGTTCTTC. Amino acid sequence: CSALAPSSYNEQFF. V gene TRBV29-1 combines with J gene TRBJ2-1, with D possibly TRBD2 on 6 matching bases. CDR1 and CDR2 from the germline V gene are SQVTM and ANQGSEA. V gave up 7 bases and J gave up 0 bases, with 13 bases separating them. The CDR3 runs 14 residues.

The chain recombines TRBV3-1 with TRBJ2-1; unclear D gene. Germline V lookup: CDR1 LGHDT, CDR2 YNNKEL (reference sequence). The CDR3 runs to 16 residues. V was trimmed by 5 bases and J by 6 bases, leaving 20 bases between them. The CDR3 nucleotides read TGTGCCAGCAGCTCCCGCTCGGCAGTACGGGTCAATGAGCAGTTCTTC. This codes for CASSSRSAVRVNEQFF.

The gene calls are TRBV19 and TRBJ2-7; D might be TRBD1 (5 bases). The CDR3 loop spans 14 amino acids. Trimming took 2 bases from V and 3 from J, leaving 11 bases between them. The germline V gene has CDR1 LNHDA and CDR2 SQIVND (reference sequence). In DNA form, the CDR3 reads TGTGCCAGTAGTATATCCAGGGTCGGCTACGAGCAGTACTTC. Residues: CASSISRVGYEQYF.

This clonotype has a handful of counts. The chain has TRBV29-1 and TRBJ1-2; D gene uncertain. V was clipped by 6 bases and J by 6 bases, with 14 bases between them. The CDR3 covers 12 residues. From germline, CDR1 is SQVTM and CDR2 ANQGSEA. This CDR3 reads CSVSGGPNGYTF. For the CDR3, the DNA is TGCAGCGTGTCGGGAGGGCCCAATGGCTACACCTTC.

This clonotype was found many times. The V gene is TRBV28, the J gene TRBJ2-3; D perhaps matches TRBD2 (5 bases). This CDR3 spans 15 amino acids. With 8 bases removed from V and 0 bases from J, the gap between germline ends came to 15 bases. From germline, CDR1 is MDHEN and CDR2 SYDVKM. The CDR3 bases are TGTGCCAGCTTGCTTGGGAGCACTAGCACAGATACGCAGTATTTT. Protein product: CASLLGSTSTDTQYF.

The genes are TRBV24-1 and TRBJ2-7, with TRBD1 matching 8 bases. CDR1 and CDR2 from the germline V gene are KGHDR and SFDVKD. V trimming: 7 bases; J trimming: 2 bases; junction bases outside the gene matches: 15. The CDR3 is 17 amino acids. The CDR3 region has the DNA TGTGCCACCAGCGATCGGGCAGGGGGCGCCTTTACCTACGAGCAGTACTTC. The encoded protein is CATSDRAGGAFTYEQYF.

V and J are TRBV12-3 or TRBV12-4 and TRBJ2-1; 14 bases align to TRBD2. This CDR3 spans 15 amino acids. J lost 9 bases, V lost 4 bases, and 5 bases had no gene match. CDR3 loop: CASSSTSGRAFEQFF. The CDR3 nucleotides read TGTGCCAGCAGTTCGACTAGCGGGAGGGCCTTTGAGCAGTTCTTC.

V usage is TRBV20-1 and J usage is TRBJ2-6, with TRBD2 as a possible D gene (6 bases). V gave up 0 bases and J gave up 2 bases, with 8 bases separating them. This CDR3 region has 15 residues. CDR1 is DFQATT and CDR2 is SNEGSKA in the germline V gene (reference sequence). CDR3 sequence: CSARETGAGANVLTF. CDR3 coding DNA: TGCAGTGCTAGAGAAACGGGAGCTGGGGCCAACGTCCTGACTTTC.

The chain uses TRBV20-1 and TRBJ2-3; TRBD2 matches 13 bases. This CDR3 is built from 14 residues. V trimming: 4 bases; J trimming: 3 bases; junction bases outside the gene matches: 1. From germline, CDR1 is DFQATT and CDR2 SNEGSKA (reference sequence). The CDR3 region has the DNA TGCAGTGCTACACTAGCGGGAGGGACAGATACGCAGTATTTT. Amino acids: CSATLAGGTDTQYF.

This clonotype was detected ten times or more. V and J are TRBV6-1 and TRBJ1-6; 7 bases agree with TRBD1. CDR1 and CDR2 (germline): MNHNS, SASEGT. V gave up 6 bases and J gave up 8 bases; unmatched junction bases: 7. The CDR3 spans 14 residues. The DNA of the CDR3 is TGTGCCAGCAGGATACGACAGGGATATTCACCCCTCCACTTT. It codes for CASRIRQGYSPLHF.

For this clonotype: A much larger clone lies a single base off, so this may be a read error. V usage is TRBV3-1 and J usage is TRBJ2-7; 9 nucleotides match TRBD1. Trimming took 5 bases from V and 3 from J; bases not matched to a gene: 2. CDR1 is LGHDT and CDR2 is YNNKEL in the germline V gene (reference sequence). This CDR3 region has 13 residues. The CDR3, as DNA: TGTGCCAGCAGCATGGGACAGGGCTACGAGCAGTACGTC. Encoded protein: CASSMGQGYEQYV.

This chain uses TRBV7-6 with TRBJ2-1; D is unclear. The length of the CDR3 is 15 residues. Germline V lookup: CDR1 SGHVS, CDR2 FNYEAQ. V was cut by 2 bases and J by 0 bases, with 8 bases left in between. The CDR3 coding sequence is TGTGCCAGCAGCTTATACCGTAGCTCCTACAATGAGCAGTTCTTC. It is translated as CASSLYRSSYNEQFF.

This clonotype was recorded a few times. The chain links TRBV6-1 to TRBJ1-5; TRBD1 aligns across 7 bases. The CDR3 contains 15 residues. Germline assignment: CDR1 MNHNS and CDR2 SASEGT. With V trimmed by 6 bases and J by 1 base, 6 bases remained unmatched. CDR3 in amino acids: CASRHRGSSNQPQHF. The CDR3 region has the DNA TGTGCCAGCAGACACAGGGGATCAAGCAATCAGCCCCAGCATTTT.

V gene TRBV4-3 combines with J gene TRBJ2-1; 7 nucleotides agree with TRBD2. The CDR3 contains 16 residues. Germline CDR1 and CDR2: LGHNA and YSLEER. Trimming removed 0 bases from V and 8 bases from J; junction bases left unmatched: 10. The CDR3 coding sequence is TGCGCCAGCAGCCAAGATAGGCGGGAGTGGAAAGATGAGCAGTTCTTC. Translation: CASSQDRREWKDEQFF.